This T cell receptor (beta chain) was obtained from a study of T cells in Graves' hyperthyroidism and ophthalmopathy. This CDR3 has 17 residues. Germline trimming cut 1 base from V and 4 bases from J; bases unmatched to any gene: 11. Germline values: CDR1 SGHVS, CDR2 FQNEAQ. Amplified regions were TCR beta CDR3 sequences from RNA transcripts. First-round RT-PCR of the TCR CDR3 relied on the HTBI primer set. One entry per CDR3 protein results from TCRdb running MiXCR on the multiplex PCR reads. The top ten hold around a quarter of the sample, which has fewer than 400,000 distinct CDR3 sequences, 15% to 18% seen once. In its sample, this clonotype was seen many times.

The receptor's source is a woman aged 18-29 years with Graves' hyperthyroidism that later progressed to Graves' ophthalmopathy. The specimen sequenced was blood. The chain is built from TRBV7-8 and TRBJ2-7; 9 positions agree with TRBD1. The CDR3 DNA follows: TGTGCCAGCAGCTTAGAGGGGGGGACAGGGTTTTATTACGAGCAGTACTTC. Translating it yields CASSLEGGTGFYYEQYF.